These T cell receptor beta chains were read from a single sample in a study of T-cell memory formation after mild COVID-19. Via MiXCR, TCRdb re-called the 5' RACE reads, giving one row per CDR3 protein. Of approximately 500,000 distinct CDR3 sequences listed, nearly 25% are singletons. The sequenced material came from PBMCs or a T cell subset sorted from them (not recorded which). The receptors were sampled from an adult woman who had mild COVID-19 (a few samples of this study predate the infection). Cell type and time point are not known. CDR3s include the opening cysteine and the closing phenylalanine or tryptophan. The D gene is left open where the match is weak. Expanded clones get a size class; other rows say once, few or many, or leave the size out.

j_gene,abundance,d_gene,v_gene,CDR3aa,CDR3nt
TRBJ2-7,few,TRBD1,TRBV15,CATSRAGGPYEQYF,TGTGCCACCAGCAGAGCAGGGGGCCCCTACGAGCAGTACTTC
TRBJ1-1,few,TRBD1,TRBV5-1,CASSLGTGLNTEAFF,TGCGCCAGCAGCTTAGGGACAGGTTTGAACACTGAAGCTTTCTTT
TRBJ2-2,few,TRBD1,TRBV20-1,CSARGTGRDTGELFF,TGCAGTGCTAGGGGGACAGGGCGTGACACCGGGGAGCTGTTTTTT
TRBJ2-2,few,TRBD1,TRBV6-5,CASSRRQGAHGELFF,TGTGCCAGCAGTCGACGACAGGGGGCCCACGGGGAGCTGTTTTTT
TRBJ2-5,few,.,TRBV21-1,CASSKTYGQGTGETQYF,TGTGCCAGCAGCAAAACCTACGGACAGGGCACAGGAGAGACCCAGTACTTC
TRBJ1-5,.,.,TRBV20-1,CSAREGGSFSNQPQHF,TGCAGTGCTAGGGAGGGGGGGTCCTTTAGCAATCAGCCCCAGCATTTT
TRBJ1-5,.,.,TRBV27,CASSPMRVSSNQPQHF,TGTGCCAGCAGTCCTATGAGGGTCTCTAGCAATCAGCCCCAGCATTTT
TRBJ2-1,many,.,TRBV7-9,CASGRDETYNEQFF,TGTGCCAGCGGCAGGGATGAGACCTACAATGAGCAGTTCTTC
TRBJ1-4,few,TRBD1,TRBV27,CASSSTTGTGGEKLFF,TGTGCCAGCAGTTCCACTACCGGGACAGGGGGTGAAAAACTGTTTTTT
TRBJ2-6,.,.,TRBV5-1,CASSFGWAGIGSGANVLTF,TGCGCCAGCAGCTTTGGTTGGGCAGGGATAGGATCTGGGGCCAACGTCCTGACTTTC
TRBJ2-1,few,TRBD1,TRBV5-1,CASSYGGQGMDEQFF,TGCGCCAGCAGCTATGGGGGACAGGGGATGGATGAGCAGTTCTTC
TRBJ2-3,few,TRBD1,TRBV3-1,CASSPQGTGAGTDTQYF,TGTGCCAGCAGCCCTCAGGGGACAGGGGCAGGCACAGATACGCAGTATTTT
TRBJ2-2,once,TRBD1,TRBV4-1,CASSRTGQGGPGELFF,TGCGCCAGCAGCCGTACGGGACAGGGGGGGCCCGGGGAGCTGTTTTTT
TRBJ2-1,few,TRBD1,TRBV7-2,CASSPSGQGANEQFF,TGTGCCAGCAGCCCTAGCGGACAGGGGGCTAATGAGCAGTTCTTC
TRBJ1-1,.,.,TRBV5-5,CASAEGGNTEAFF,TGTGCCAGCGCCGAGGGGGGAAACACTGAAGCTTTCTTT
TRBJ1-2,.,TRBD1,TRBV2,CASSADRGDGYTF,TGTGCCAGCAGTGCTGACAGGGGAGATGGCTACACCTTC
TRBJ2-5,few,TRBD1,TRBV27,CASSSDRGLRETQYF,TGTGCCAGCAGTTCGGACAGGGGCTTGCGAGAGACCCAGTACTTC
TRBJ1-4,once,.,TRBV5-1,CASSLHGQDNEKLFF,TGCGCCAGCAGCCTGCATGGGCAGGACAATGAAAAACTGTTTTTT
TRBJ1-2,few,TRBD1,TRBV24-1,CATSDNRGIYGYTF,TGTGCCACCAGTGATAACAGGGGAATATATGGCTACACCTTC
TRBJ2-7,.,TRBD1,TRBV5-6,CASSLAAGQEYF,TGTGCCAGCAGCTTGGCCGCGGGACAGGAATACTTC
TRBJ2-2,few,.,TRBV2,CASLREGTSGGELFF,TGTGCCAGCCTACGAGAAGGGACTTCAGGCGGGGAGCTGTTTTTT
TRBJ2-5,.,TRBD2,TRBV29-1,CSVESAGARQETQYF,TGCAGCGTTGAAAGCGCGGGAGCCCGACAAGAGACCCAGTACTTC
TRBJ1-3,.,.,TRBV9,CASSVGSISGNTIYF,TGTGCCAGCAGCGTAGGGAGTATCTCTGGAAACACCATATATTTT
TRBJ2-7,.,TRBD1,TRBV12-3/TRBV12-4,CASSFEQGHFYEQYF,TGTGCCAGCAGTTTTGAACAGGGGCACTTCTACGAGCAGTACTTC
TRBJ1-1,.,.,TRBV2,CASSYETPGTEAFF,TGTGCCAGCAGTTACGAGACCCCGGGGACTGAAGCTTTCTTT
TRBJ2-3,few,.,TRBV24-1,CATRGLGSTDTQYF,TGTGCCACCAGGGGATTGGGAAGCACAGATACGCAGTATTTT
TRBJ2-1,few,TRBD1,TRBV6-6,CASGPILPGQGVVEQFF,TGTGCCAGCGGTCCTATCCTCCCGGGACAGGGAGTCGTTGAGCAGTTCTTC